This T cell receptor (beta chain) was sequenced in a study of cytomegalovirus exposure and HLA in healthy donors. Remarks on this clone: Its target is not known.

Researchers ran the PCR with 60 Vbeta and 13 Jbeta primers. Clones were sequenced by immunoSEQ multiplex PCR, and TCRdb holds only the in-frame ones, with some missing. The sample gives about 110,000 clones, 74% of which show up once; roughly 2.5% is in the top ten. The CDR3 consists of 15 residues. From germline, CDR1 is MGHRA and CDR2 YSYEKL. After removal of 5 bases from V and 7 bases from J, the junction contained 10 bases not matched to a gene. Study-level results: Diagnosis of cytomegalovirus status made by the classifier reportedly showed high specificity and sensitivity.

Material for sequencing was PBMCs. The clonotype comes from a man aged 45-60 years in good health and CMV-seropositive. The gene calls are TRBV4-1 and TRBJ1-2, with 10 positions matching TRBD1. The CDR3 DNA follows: TGCGCCAGCAGCGTACCCGGGACAGGGGATTTTGGCTACACCTTC. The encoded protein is CASSVPGTGDFGYTF.